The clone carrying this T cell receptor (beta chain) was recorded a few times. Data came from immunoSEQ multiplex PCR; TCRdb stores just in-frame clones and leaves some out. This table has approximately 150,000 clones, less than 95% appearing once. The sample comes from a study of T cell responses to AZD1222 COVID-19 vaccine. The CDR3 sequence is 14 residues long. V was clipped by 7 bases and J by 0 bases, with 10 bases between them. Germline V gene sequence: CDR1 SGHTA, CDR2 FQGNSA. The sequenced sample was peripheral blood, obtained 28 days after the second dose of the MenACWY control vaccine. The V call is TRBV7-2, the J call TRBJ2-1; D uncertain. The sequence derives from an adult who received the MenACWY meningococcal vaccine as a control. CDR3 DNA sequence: TGTGCCAGCAAAATCGTTAGCTCCTACAATGAGCAGTTCTTC. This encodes CASKIVSSYNEQFF. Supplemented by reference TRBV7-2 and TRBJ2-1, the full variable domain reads GAGVSQSPSNKVTEKGKDVELRCDPISGHTALYWYRQSLGQGLEFLIYFQGNSAPDKSGLPSDRFSAERTGGSVSTLTIQRTQQEDSAVYLCASKIVSSYNEQFFGPGTRLTVL.